Each of the 25 T cell receptor beta chains below was sequenced from the same sample in a study of blood T cell repertoires in COVID-19. Generated by immunoSEQ multiplex PCR, the TCRdb table keeps only in-frame clones and is missing some. In the table there are approximately 50,000 clones, roughly nine tenths of which are singletons. Sequencing used peripheral blood. All receptors derive from a man aged 70 or older with acute or convalescent COVID-19.

The gene calls are TRBV2 and TRBJ2-2, with D unclear. The ends were cut back, 5 bases at V and 3 bases at J, with 7 bases in the middle. Germline V gene data show CDR1 as SNHLY and CDR2 as FYNNEI. This CDR3 spans 13 amino acids. CDR3 sequence: CASSNRDTGELFF. The CDR3 nucleotides are TGTGCCAGCAGTAACCGCGACACCGGGGAGCTGTTTTTT. Complete variable domain (other parts from reference TRBV2 and TRBJ2-2): EPEVTQTPSHQVTQMGQEVILRCVPISNHLYFYWYRQILGQKVEFLVSFYNNEISEKSEIFDDQFSVERPDGSNFTLKIRSTKLEDSAMYFCASSNRDTGELFFGEGSRLTVL.

The CDR3 is CASSQSSGTGISSYNSPLHF. The CDR3 DNA follows: TGCGCCAGCAGCCAGAGCTCCGGGACAGGCATTAGCTCCTATAATTCACCCCTCCACTTT. This rearrangement joins TRBV4-3 to TRBJ1-6, with 8 bases identical to TRBD1. This CDR3 is built from 20 residues. CDR1 is LGHNA, CDR2 YSLEER, per germline. With V trimmed by 3 bases and J by 0 bases, 13 bases remained unmatched.

V usage is TRBV6-5 and J usage is TRBJ2-7; D uncertain. V shed 8 bases and J shed 4 bases, with 6 bases lying between them. Germline values: CDR1 MNHEY, CDR2 SVGAGI. This CDR3 spans 10 amino acids. CDR3 amino acids: CASPMYEQYF. The DNA of the CDR3 is TGTGCCAGCCCAATGTACGAGCAGTACTTC.

The V call is TRBV29-1, the J call TRBJ2-3; 11 positions agree with TRBD1. The CDR3 consists of 20 residues. V was clipped by 2 bases and J by 0 bases; unmatched bases: 16. Germline assignment: CDR1 SQVTM and CDR2 ANQGSEA. The CDR3 DNA follows: TGCAGCGTTGAAATCACACCGGGACAGGGGGTGTCCCATAGCACAGATACGCAGTATTTT. The encoded protein is CSVEITPGQGVSHSTDTQYF.

The genes are TRBV15 and TRBJ2-7, with D perhaps TRBD1 (5 bases). V gave up 0 bases and J gave up 4 bases, with 13 bases separating them. Germline CDR1 LNHNV, CDR2 YYDKDF (reference sequence). This CDR3 spans 15 amino acids. The CDR3 here is CATSRELGLGYEQYF. In nucleotides, the CDR3 is TGTGCCACCAGCAGAGAGTTGGGGCTTGGGTACGAGCAGTACTTC.

This clone occurred once. In DNA, the CDR3 is TGTGCCAGCAGTAAGACAGGGGTGTATGAAAAACTGTTTTTT. Protein product: CASSKTGVYEKLFF. The J gene is TRBJ1-4, the V gene TRBV6-1; 8 nucleotides line up with TRBD1. V shed 5 bases, J shed 6 bases, and the junction held 5 bases outside the gene matches. In germline, CDR1 is MNHNS, CDR2 SASEGT. The CDR3 is 14 amino acids.

V and J are TRBV7-6 and TRBJ2-7; 11 bases fit TRBD2. The CDR3 runs 15 residues. V gave up 5 bases and J gave up 7 bases; unmatched junction bases: 10. CDR1 SGHVS and CDR2 FNYEAQ come from the germline V gene. In DNA form, the CDR3 reads TGTGCCAGCAGCCTCTTAGCGGGGGGGCAAGGGGAGCAGTACTTC. Protein sequence: CASSLLAGGQGEQYF.

This clone was found once. The chain uses TRBV11-2 and TRBJ2-2; maybe TRBD1 (5 bases). The CDR3 runs 16 residues. Germline V gene data show CDR1 as SGHAT and CDR2 as FQNNGV. V was trimmed by 2 bases and J by 0 bases, leaving 10 bases between them. CDR3 coding DNA: TGTGCCAGCAGCTTACGACAGAACCCGAACACCGGGGAGCTGTTTTTT. Encoded protein: CASSLRQNPNTGELFF.

The rearrangement links TRBV12-3 or TRBV12-4 to TRBJ1-1, with TRBD1 matching over 8 bases. J lost 5 bases, V lost 5 bases, and 4 bases had no gene match. The CDR3 is 13 residues long. The CDR3 nucleotides are TGTGCCAGCAGTCAAGACAGGGGTACTGAAGCTTTCTTT. Protein product: CASSQDRGTEAFF.

The chain joins TRBV7-6 to TRBJ2-3; D call uncertain. The V end was cut by 0 bases, the J end by 0 bases, with 16 bases between. CDR3 length: 18 amino acids. The germline V gene encodes CDR1 SGHVS and CDR2 FNYEAQ. The CDR3 region is CASSLAPTELSSTDTQYF. CDR3 coding DNA: TGTGCCAGCAGCTTAGCCCCCACAGAACTTTCTAGCACAGATACGCAGTATTTT.

For the CDR3, the DNA is TGTGCCAGCACAATTCAGAGGGGGAGGGCTAACTATGGCTACACCTTC. The encoded protein is CASTIQRGRANYGYTF. The chain has TRBV28 and TRBJ1-2; TRBD1 is a possible D gene (6 bases). The V and J ends lost 7 bases and 0 bases respectively, with 18 bases between them. CDR1 and CDR2 from the germline V gene are MDHEN and SYDVKM. This CDR3 comprises 16 residues.

The rearrangement uses TRBV18 and TRBJ1-2; D call uncertain. CDR1 KGHSH and CDR2 LQKENI come from the germline V gene. V gave up 2 bases and J gave up 0 bases, with 4 bases separating them. The CDR3 has 13 amino acids. The chain's CDR3 is CASSPSSNYGYTF. CDR3 DNA: TGTGCCAGCTCACCATCGTCTAACTATGGCTACACCTTC. The entire variable domain, with the rest obtained from reference TRBV18 and TRBJ1-2, is as follows: NAGVMQNPRHLVRRRGQEARLRCSPMKGHSHVYWYRQLPEEGLKFMVYLQKENIIDESGMPKERFSAEFPKEGPSILRIQQVVRGDSAAYFCASSPSSNYGYTFGSGTRLTVV.

The table lists this clone with a few counts. CDR3 sequence: CASRGQGGSPLHF. For the CDR3, the DNA is TGTGCCAGCAGGGGACAGGGAGGCTCACCCCTCCACTTT. The V call is TRBV7-9, the J call TRBJ1-6, with 9 bases fitting TRBD1. Germline values: CDR1 SEHNR, CDR2 FQNEAQ (reference sequence). The CDR3 loop spans 13 amino acids. Losses at the gene ends were 6 bases for V and 10 bases for J; bases not matched to a gene: 4.

The CDR3 is CASSADRGGQPQHF. DNA of the CDR3: TGCGCCAGCAGCGCTGACAGGGGCGGGCAGCCCCAGCATTTT. The chain has TRBV5-1 and TRBJ1-5; 8 nucleotides align to TRBD1. This CDR3 is built from 14 residues. Trimming cost V 4 bases and J 7 bases; bases outside gene matches: 7. Germline V lookup: CDR1 SGHRS, CDR2 YFSETQ.

V gene TRBV15 combines with J gene TRBJ1-3; D perhaps matches TRBD1 (6 bases). V shed 8 bases and J shed 0 bases, with 14 bases lying between them. CDR1 is LNHNV and CDR2 is YYDKDF in the germline V gene (reference sequence). The CDR3 loop spans 15 amino acids. Here the CDR3 DNA reads TGTGCCACCGAGAGACAGGAAGACTCTGGAAACACCATATATTTT. Encoded protein: CATERQEDSGNTIYF.

This chain connects TRBV6-5 to TRBJ2-7, with 8 bases identical to TRBD1. V gave up 6 bases and J gave up 4 bases; unmatched junction bases: 8. This CDR3 has 14 amino acids. Per the germline V gene, CDR1 is MNHEY and CDR2 is SVGAGI. CDR3 nucleotide sequence: TGTGCCAGCAGCGAGGACAGGGTTTCTTACGAGCAGTACTTC. This codes for CASSEDRVSYEQYF.

This clone was seen more than once but under ten times. This chain uses TRBV19 with TRBJ1-2, with D possibly being TRBD1 (6 bases). CDR1 is LNHDA and CDR2 is SQIVND in the germline V gene (reference sequence). The CDR3 spans 14 residues. Trimming stripped 6 bases from V and 4 bases from J, with 15 bases between. The CDR3 here is CASSLTGHGYGYTF. The CDR3 nucleotides are TGTGCCAGTAGCCTGACGGGACATGGCTATGGCTACACCTTC.

The chain carries TRBV11-2 and TRBJ2-3, with 8 bases lining up with TRBD1. Germline trimming cut 7 bases from V and 1 base from J; bases unmatched to any gene: 13. The CDR3 contains 17 residues. Per germline, CDR1 SGHAT and CDR2 FQNNGV. The CDR3 here is CASTVGGRGRGTDTQYF. CDR3 nucleotides: TGTGCCAGCACCGTAGGGGGCAGGGGGCGAGGCACAGATACGCAGTATTTT.

This sequence joins TRBV4-1 and TRBJ2-7; D might be TRBD2 (7 bases). CDR1 and CDR2 from the germline V gene are MGHRA and YSYEKL. V was shortened by 1 base and J by 1 base, with 14 bases between the two germline ends. This CDR3 comprises 16 residues. CDR3 loop: CASSQVGGGPSYEQYF. The CDR3 DNA follows: TGCGCCAGCAGCCAAGTTGGGGGGGGGCCTTCCTACGAGCAGTACTTC.

Only one count was recorded for this clone. This chain joins TRBV28 and TRBJ1-1; a weak D match, TRBD1 (6 bases). The CDR3 is 13 residues long. CDR1 and CDR2 from the germline V gene are MDHEN and SYDVKM. The ends were cut back, 3 bases at V and 5 bases at J, with 10 bases in the middle. CDR3 in amino acids: CASSLRGFTEAFF. The CDR3 nucleotides are TGTGCCAGCAGTTTGAGGGGGTTTACTGAAGCTTTCTTT.

The sample holds a few counts of this clone. The chain carries TRBV6-5 and TRBJ1-6, with D hard to call. V was shortened by 5 bases and J by 7 bases, with 12 bases between the two germline ends. The germline V gene has CDR1 MNHEY and CDR2 SVGAGI. The CDR3 is made up of 14 amino acids. In nucleotides, the CDR3 is TGTGCCAGCAGTATCCGAGGTGGCAATTCACCCCTCCACTTT. Its translation: CASSIRGGNSPLHF.

V and J are TRBV4-1 and TRBJ2-1; TRBD2 matches at 10 bases. The CDR3 consists of 20 residues. V lost 0 bases to trimming and J lost 0 bases; unmatched junction nucleotides: 11. CDR1 MGHRA and CDR2 YSYEKL come from the germline V gene. This CDR3 reads CASSQDHGSGGHRSYNEQFF. DNA of the CDR3: TGCGCCAGCAGCCAAGATCATGGTAGCGGGGGGCACCGCTCCTACAATGAGCAGTTCTTC.

The rearrangement links TRBV29-1 to TRBJ2-7; D might be TRBD2 (6 bases). The CDR3 runs 12 residues. V gave up 7 bases and J gave up 5 bases, with 15 bases separating them. The germline V gene has CDR1 SQVTM and CDR2 ANQGSEA. For the CDR3, the DNA is TGCAGCGCAGTGGCGGGGCCCAACGAGCAGTACTTC. Translating it yields CSAVAGPNEQYF.

The V and J genes are TRBV10-1 and TRBJ1-6, with 8 bases identical to TRBD1. This CDR3 has 18 amino acids. The V segment lost 2 bases and the J segment 2 bases; nucleotides outside the gene matches: 8. Germline values: CDR1 WNHNN, CDR2 SYGVQD (reference sequence). The CDR3 DNA sequence: TGCGCCAGCAGTGAGCCCCGACAGGGGATACCCTATAATTCACCCCTCCACTTT. Its protein product is CASSEPRQGIPYNSPLHF.

This clone was seen a handful of times. The chain is built from TRBV7-2 and TRBJ2-3; TRBD1 is a possible D gene (5 bases). The CDR3 consists of 18 residues. Trimming took 1 base from V and 0 from J, leaving 17 bases between them. Germline V gene sequence: CDR1 SGHTA, CDR2 FQGNSA. The chain's CDR3 is CASSLVASQGASTDTQYF. CDR3 in DNA: TGTGCCAGCAGCTTAGTCGCTAGTCAGGGCGCTAGCACAGATACGCAGTATTTT. Supplemented by reference TRBV7-2 and TRBJ2-3, the full variable domain reads GAGVSQSPSNKVTEKGKDVELRCDPISGHTALYWYRQSLGQGLEFLIYFQGNSAPDKSGLPSDRFSAERTGGSVSTLTIQRTQQEDSAVYLCASSLVASQGASTDTQYFGPGTRLTVL.